This TCR beta chain was identified in a study of T cell changes during pregnancy in multiple sclerosis. Sequencing was performed with immunoSEQ multiplex PCR; in TCRdb, only in-frame clones are kept and a portion is missing. This table holds over 35,000 clones, roughly 87% found once. Trimming removed 1 base at V and 5 bases at J, with 17 bases between. The CDR3 has 16 residues. The germline CDR1 and CDR2 sequences are SGHVS and FNYEAQ. Here the sequenced sample was CD8+ T cells from peripheral blood mononuclear cells, taken in the first trimester of pregnancy. The chain links TRBV7-6 to TRBJ2-5, with D possibly being TRBD1 (6 bases). The origin of this receptor is a female donor with multiple sclerosis, enrolled in a pregnancy study. For the CDR3, the DNA is TGTGCCAGCAGCTTAGTCGGACTTGGGGGCCGGGAGACCCAGTACTTC. The encoded protein is CASSLVGLGGRETQYF.